The sequence of this T cell receptor (beta chain) was determined in a study of T cell changes during pregnancy in multiple sclerosis. Measured with immunoSEQ multiplex PCR; TCRdb has only the in-frame clones, and not every one. This table holds about 50,000 clones, about 90% found once. Specimen: CD8+ T cells from peripheral blood mononuclear cells, collected after pregnancy. The origin of this receptor is a female donor with multiple sclerosis, enrolled in a pregnancy study.

DNA of the CDR3: TGTGCCAGTAGTATTGCAGGGACTGAAGCTTTCTTT. Translated: CASSIAGTEAFF. The gene calls are TRBV19 and TRBJ1-1, with D possibly TRBD1 on 5 matching bases. The germline gives CDR1 LNHDA, CDR2 SQIVND (reference sequence). V lost 3 bases and J lost 5, with 7 bases in between. The CDR3 consists of 12 residues.